The T cell receptor beta chain described here comes from a study of cytomegalovirus exposure and HLA in healthy donors. Study background: Approximately 200 million T cells yielded some 120 million unique TCR beta sequences in earlier analysis.

A note on this clone: Its antigen remains unidentified.

This CDR3 comprises 16 residues. Germline trimming cut 1 base from V and 8 bases from J; bases unmatched to any gene: 10. From germline, CDR1 is SGHTA and CDR2 FQGNSA. Study results and caveats: Investigators reported some 150 TCR beta chains as tied to cytomegalovirus. Through in vitro validation, three CMV-associated chains were shown to be specific for CMV antigens.

The PCR had 60 Vbeta and 13 Jbeta primers. The authors' processing: Some 10 million shared chains were among the 60 million to 80 million unique TCR beta chains that a later analysis counted. The data were produced by immunoSEQ multiplex PCR, yet TCRdb's version contains in-frame clones alone and is incomplete. V and J calls and clone size are those listed in that table; D and trimming were worked out from the DNA. The table shows about 61,000 clones, with roughly 90% occurring only once. This clonotype originated in a man aged 30 to 45 in good health and CMV-seropositive. The sample was PBMCs. The V gene is TRBV7-2, the J gene TRBJ1-4; 7 bases line up with TRBD1. The CDR3 DNA reads as TGTGCCAGCAGCTTAGATCAGACAGGGAGCCGAGAAAAACTGTTTTTT. Its protein is CASSLDQTGSREKLFF.